The 3 T cell receptor beta chains listed next were all sequenced from one sample in a study of shared clonotypes between healthy human individuals. Method: immunoSEQ multiplex PCR; TCRdb's copy keeps in-frame clones and lacks some. The repertoire consists of about 1,900,000 clones, with less than 95% occurring once and the leading ten covering 0.9% to 1.5%. CD45RO negativity and positive selection for CCR7 defined naive CD8 cells, a population that excluded terminally differentiated effector memory CD45RA+ cells. Source material: naive CD8+ T cells sorted from blood. Receptor source: a man aged 18 to 35 in good health.

This clone has a single count. The chain recombines TRBV5-6 with TRBJ2-3; no clear D gene. This CDR3 contains 14 residues. Germline CDR1 SGHDT, CDR2 YYEEEE. Trimming removed 0 bases from V and 6 bases from J, with 11 bases in between. CDR3 loop: CASSLGDAIDTQYF. The CDR3 DNA is TGTGCCAGCAGCTTGGGTGATGCAATCGATACGCAGTATTTT.

V gene TRBV4-1 combines with J gene TRBJ2-5; 11 positions match TRBD2. Germline CDR1 reads MGHRA; CDR2 reads YSYEKL. The length of the CDR3 is 16 residues. Trimming took 6 bases from V and 2 from J; bases not matched to a gene: 8. The CDR3 here is CASSLGLAGPQETQYF. In nucleotides, the CDR3 is TGCGCCAGCAGTCTTGGACTAGCGGGCCCACAAGAGACCCAGTACTTC.

The CDR3 spells CASSEVLPRGANVLTF. CDR3 in DNA: TGTGCCAGCAGTGAAGTCCTACCACGTGGGGCCAACGTCCTGACTTTC. The chain uses TRBV6-1 and TRBJ2-6, with D hard to call. V was shortened by 1 base and J by 3 bases, with 10 bases between the two germline ends. From germline, CDR1 is MNHNS and CDR2 SASEGT. CDR3 length equals 16 residues.